Listed here are 27 T cell receptor beta chains from one sample, sequenced in a study of CD8+ T cells in alopecia areata. Sequencing relied on a cDNA template that was reverse transcribed from extracted RNA. The data were produced by immunoSEQ multiplex PCR, yet TCRdb's version contains in-frame clones alone and is incomplete. The data contain over 150,000 clones, more than 55% of them singletons. The sequencing sample was made of CD8+ T cells sorted from blood. The receptors were sampled from a human donor in good health.

This clone was picked up a small number of times. V and J are TRBV29-1 and TRBJ2-1; perhaps TRBD1 as D (6 bases). In germline, CDR1 is SQVTM, CDR2 ANQGSEA. V lost 4 bases and J 4 bases, leaving 11 bases between the germline ends. The CDR3 is 13 amino acids. CDR3 bases: TGCAGCGTTGGGACAGCTTTTTACAATGAGCAGTTCTTC. This translates into CSVGTAFYNEQFF.

This clone has just a few counts. The chain is built from TRBV19 and TRBJ2-1, with 9 positions matching TRBD2. This CDR3 spans 15 amino acids. Trimming took 7 bases from V and 0 from J; bases not matched to a gene: 4. From germline, CDR1 is LNHDA and CDR2 SQIVND (reference sequence). The CDR3 spells CASTPSGVSYNEQFF. The DNA for the CDR3 is TGTGCCAGTACCCCTAGCGGGGTCTCCTACAATGAGCAGTTCTTC.

This clone was observed a handful of times. The genes are TRBV29-1 and TRBJ2-6; unclear D gene. Germline values: CDR1 SQVTM, CDR2 ANQGSEA. V dropped 6 bases and J dropped 0 bases, with 9 bases sitting between them. The CDR3 runs 14 residues. The CDR3, as DNA: TGCAGCGTGTCCTCAGACTCTGGGGCCAACGTCCTGACTTTC. Residues: CSVSSDSGANVLTF.

This chain connects TRBV27 to TRBJ2-1, with D tentatively TRBD1 or TRBD2 (5 bases each). V was cut by 6 bases and J by 0 bases, with 6 bases left in between. Germline V gene sequence: CDR1 MNHEY, CDR2 SMNVEV (reference sequence). The CDR3 runs 13 residues. CDR3 region: CASRGVSYNEQFF. The CDR3 DNA follows: TGTGCCAGCAGGGGGGTCTCCTACAATGAGCAGTTCTTC.

This clone has more than one count but fewer than ten. This chain uses TRBV27 with TRBJ2-3; D could derive from TRBD1 or TRBD2 (5 bases each). Germline-derived CDR1 and CDR2 are MNHEY and SMNVEV (reference sequence). This CDR3 spans 12 amino acids. V lost 7 bases and J lost 4, with 9 bases in between. CDR3 sequence reads: CASKGDADTQYF. In nucleotides, the CDR3 is TGTGCCAGCAAAGGGGACGCAGATACGCAGTATTTT.

This clone was counted between two and nine times. This chain connects TRBV7-9 to TRBJ2-7, with 7 bases lining up with TRBD1. This CDR3 has 14 amino acids. Trimming cost V 5 bases and J 1 base; bases outside gene matches: 5. Germline V lookup: CDR1 SEHNR, CDR2 FQNEAQ (reference sequence). In DNA, the CDR3 is TGTGCCAGCAGCCCTTGGGACAGTTCCTACGAGCAGTACTTC. As protein: CASSPWDSSYEQYF. Drawing the rest from reference TRBV7-9 and TRBJ2-7, the complete variable domain is DTGVSQNPRHKITKRGQNVTFRCDPISEHNRLYWYRQTLGQGPEFLTYFQNEAQLEKSRLLSDRFSAERPKGSFSTLEIQRTEQGDSAMYLCASSPWDSSYEQYFGPGTRLTVT.

J is TRBJ2-5 and V is TRBV2; D perhaps matches TRBD2 (6 bases). V lost 10 bases and J 4 bases, leaving 16 bases between the germline ends. This CDR3 has 13 residues. Germline V gene lookup returns CDR1 SNHLY and CDR2 FYNNEI. CDR3 residues: CATSGGVGETQYF. In DNA form, the CDR3 reads TGTGCCACCTCAGGAGGGGTGGGAGAGACCCAGTACTTC.

The chain couples TRBV27 to TRBJ1-6; 7 bases are a match to TRBD1. The CDR3 has 16 amino acids. The germline CDR1 and CDR2 sequences are MNHEY and SMNVEV (reference sequence). The J segment lost 7 bases and the V segment lost 6 bases, leaving 12 bases of the junction unmatched. CDR3 region: CASSLNTGQPNSPLHF. CDR3 coding DNA: TGTGCCAGCAGCCTCAATACGGGACAGCCCAATTCACCCCTCCACTTT.

This clone was counted between two and nine times. V and J are TRBV6-5 and TRBJ2-7; no definite D call. CDR3 length: 15 amino acids. V lost 0 bases and J lost 6, with 15 bases in between. Germline V lookup: CDR1 MNHEY, CDR2 SVGAGI. The chain's CDR3 is CASSYSGWAQPEQYF. As DNA, the CDR3 is TGTGCCAGCAGTTACTCCGGGTGGGCTCAACCCGAGCAGTACTTC.

The V and J genes are TRBV29-1 and TRBJ1-4, with 9 nucleotides matching TRBD1. The ends lost 4 bases at V and 7 bases at J; junction bases unmatched: 1. CDR1 SQVTM and CDR2 ANQGSEA come from the germline V gene. The CDR3 loop spans 12 amino acids. The CDR3 region has the DNA TGCAGCGTTGCGGGACAGGGTGAAAAACTGTTTTTT. Residues: CSVAGQGEKLFF.

This chain connects TRBV5-4 to TRBJ2-7; D is unresolved. The CDR3 sequence is 12 residues long. Germline values: CDR1 SGHNT, CDR2 YYREEE (reference sequence). The V end was cut by 5 bases, the J end by 5 bases, with 11 bases between. The DNA for the CDR3 is TGTGCCAGCAGTTCTAGGAGTAACGAGCAGTACTTC. It translates to CASSSRSNEQYF. Variable domain in full (rest from reference TRBV5-4 and TRBJ2-7): ETGVTQSPTHLIKTRGQQVTLRCSSQSGHNTVSWYQQALGQGPQFIFQYYREEENGRGNFPPRFSGLQFPNYSSELNVNALELDDSALYLCASSSRSNEQYFGPGTRLTVT.

This clone came up a few times. The rearrangement joins TRBV14 to TRBJ2-7; the match to TRBD2 covers 9 bases. Germline V gene data show CDR1 as SGHDN and CDR2 as FVKESK. The CDR3 sequence is 12 residues long. V shed 3 bases, J shed 12 bases, and the junction held 6 bases outside the gene matches. CDR3 sequence (DNA): TGTGCCAGCAGCCAGACGACTAGCGGCGCGTACTTC. This sequence encodes CASSQTTSGAYF. The variable domain in full, with the rest retrieved from reference TRBV14 and TRBJ2-7, is EAGVTQFPSHSVIEKGQTVTLRCDPISGHDNLYWYRRVMGKEIKFLLHFVKESKQDESGMPNNRFLAERTGGTYSTLKVQPAELEDSGVYFCASSQTTSGAYFGPGTRLTVT.

The gene calls are TRBV9 and TRBJ2-3; unclear D gene. Germline lookup yields CDR1 SGDLS and CDR2 YYNGEE. With 0 bases removed from V and 2 bases from J, the gap between germline ends came to 13 bases. The CDR3 extends over 16 amino acids. Here the CDR3 reads CASSVEGGSFTDTQYF. The CDR3 DNA sequence: TGTGCCAGCAGCGTAGAAGGTGGCAGTTTCACAGATACGCAGTATTTT.

This rearrangement joins TRBV30 to TRBJ2-7; D unresolved. This CDR3 is built from 14 residues. From germline, CDR1 is GTSNPN and CDR2 SVGIG (reference sequence). V lost 1 base and J lost 1, with 11 bases in between. The DNA of the CDR3 is TGTGCCTGGAGTGAGGACGGAGATTCCTACGAGCAGTACTTC. The encoded protein is CAWSEDGDSYEQYF.

The chain employs TRBV10-3 and TRBJ2-7, with D possibly TRBD2 on 5 matching bases. The germline V gene has CDR1 ENHRY and CDR2 SYGVKD. Trimming took off 6 bases at V and 4 bases at J, with 13 bases between the two ends. The length of the CDR3 is 13 residues. CDR3 in DNA: TGTGCCATCAGCCGCGGACTGACGTACGAGCAGTACTTC. This gives the protein CAISRGLTYEQYF.

The gene calls are TRBV5-1 and TRBJ2-3; 11 positions match TRBD1. V was clipped by 4 bases and J by 5 bases; unmatched bases: 6. Germline assignment: CDR1 SGHRS and CDR2 YFSETQ. This CDR3 spans 15 amino acids. CDR3 sequence: CASSDRDRGEDTQYF. In DNA form, the CDR3 reads TGCGCCAGCAGCGACCGGGACAGGGGGGAAGATACGCAGTATTTT. Combining the CDR3 with reference TRBV5-1 and TRBJ2-3 gives the whole variable domain KAGVTQTPRYLIKTRGQQVTLSCSPISGHRSVSWYQQTPGQGLQFLFEYFSETQRNKGNFPGRFSGRQFSNSRSEMNVSTLELGDSALYLCASSDRDRGEDTQYFGPGTRLTVL.

The rearrangement uses TRBV11-1 and TRBJ2-1; D gene unclear. V was clipped by 5 bases and J by 0 bases, with 11 bases between them. The length of the CDR3 is 15 residues. CDR1 SGHAT and CDR2 FQDESV come from the germline V gene (reference sequence). The chain's CDR3 is CASSSTPSSYNEQFF. The CDR3 bases are TGTGCCAGCAGCAGTACCCCATCCTCCTACAATGAGCAGTTCTTC.

This chain uses TRBV7-8 with TRBJ2-1; 8 nucleotides agree with TRBD2. The CDR3 is made up of 16 amino acids. V lost 1 base, J lost 9 bases, and 11 bases stayed unmatched. Germline assignment: CDR1 SGHVS and CDR2 FQNEAQ. This chain's CDR3 is CASSLVEDGGVIEQFF. DNA of the CDR3: TGTGCCAGCAGCTTAGTCGAGGACGGGGGGGTCATTGAGCAGTTCTTC.

The chain carries TRBV6-5 and TRBJ1-5, with D unclear. Per the germline V gene, CDR1 is MNHEY and CDR2 is SVGAGI. This CDR3 is 14 amino acids long. Trimming shortened V by 2 bases and J by 7 bases, and 12 bases separated the two germline ends. In nucleotides, the CDR3 is TGTGCCAGCAGTTACGGCGCAGCCCCCCAGCCCCAGCATTTT. It translates to CASSYGAAPQPQHF.

This clone was found a few times. CDR3 sequence: CASSPGTSGISYEQYF. Written as DNA, the CDR3 is TGTGCCAGCTCACCAGGGACTAGCGGGATCTCCTACGAGCAGTACTTC. V is TRBV18 and J is TRBJ2-7, with 13 bases identical to TRBD2. The ends lost 2 bases at V and 0 bases at J; junction bases unmatched: 1. CDR1 and CDR2 (germline): KGHSH, LQKENI. This CDR3 contains 16 residues.

This clone was picked up one time. The chain links TRBV29-1 to TRBJ2-7; TRBD2 is a possible D gene (5 bases). CDR3 length equals 18 residues. Germline loops: CDR1 SQVTM, CDR2 ANQGSEA. Trimming removed 6 bases from V and 3 bases from J, with 30 bases in between. The CDR3: CSVALGVPPARSSYEQYF. The DNA of the CDR3 is TGCAGCGTCGCACTCGGGGTCCCCCCCGCAAGGTCCAGCTACGAGCAGTACTTC.

This clone showed up just a few times. This rearrangement joins TRBV19 to TRBJ1-5; D is uncertain. Germline assignment: CDR1 LNHDA and CDR2 SQIVND (reference sequence). V was pared by 6 bases and J by 5 bases, with 17 bases between. This CDR3 has 15 amino acids. This CDR3 is CASSWRQRIDQPQHF. The CDR3 DNA is TGTGCCAGTAGCTGGAGGCAGCGGATCGATCAGCCCCAGCATTTT.

This chain uses TRBV7-2 with TRBJ2-3; D may match TRBD1 or TRBD2 (5 bases each). Germline loops: CDR1 SGHTA, CDR2 FQGNSA. CDR3 size: 14 residues. V shed 8 bases and J shed 2 bases, with 14 bases lying between them. The CDR3, as DNA: TGTGCCAGCCCCGGGACCCTCCTCACAGATACGCAGTATTTT. Translated, it gives CASPGTLLTDTQYF.

This chain uses TRBV5-6 with TRBJ2-2; D unresolved. The CDR3 loop spans 13 amino acids. V gave up 4 bases and J gave up 7 bases, with 11 bases separating them. Germline CDR1 SGHDT, CDR2 YYEEEE. The CDR3 sequence is CASSERANGELFF. Here the CDR3 DNA reads TGTGCCAGCAGCGAAAGGGCGAACGGGGAGCTGTTTTTT. The whole variable domain, filled in from reference TRBV5-6 and TRBJ2-2, reads DAGVTQSPTHLIKTRGQQVTLRCSPKSGHDTVSWYQQALGQGPQFIFQYYEEEERQRGNFPDRFSGHQFPNYSSELNVNALLLGDSALYLCASSERANGELFFGEGSRLTVL.

The chain recombines TRBV6-5 with TRBJ2-2; no clear D gene. This CDR3 is 14 amino acids long. V dropped 8 bases and J dropped 0 bases, with 10 bases sitting between them. Germline V gives CDR1 MNHEY, CDR2 SVGAGI. CDR3 sequence (DNA): TGTGCCAGCGGGCCCGGATCGAACACCGGGGAGCTGTTTTTT. Its translation: CASGPGSNTGELFF.

The V call is TRBV4-1, the J call TRBJ1-1; a weak D match, TRBD1 (5 bases). The CDR3 has 14 amino acids. CDR1 is MGHRA, CDR2 YSYEKL, per germline. Between the trimmed V and J ends, which lost 5 bases and 1 base, there was a span of 11 bases. CDR3 amino acids: CASSKGLPNTEAFF. DNA for the CDR3: TGCGCCAGCAGCAAGGGGTTACCGAACACTGAAGCTTTCTTT.

The chain is built from TRBV2 and TRBJ1-5, with D hard to call. V shed 0 bases and J shed 3 bases, with 9 bases lying between them. The CDR3 contains 15 residues. CDR1 is SNHLY and CDR2 is FYNNEI in the germline V gene. CDR3 region: CASSEAVLNNQPQHF. CDR3 nucleotides: TGTGCCAGCAGTGAAGCGGTACTCAACAATCAGCCCCAGCATTTT. The full variable domain, its missing parts supplied by reference TRBV2 and TRBJ1-5, is EPEVTQTPSHQVTQMGQEVILRCVPISNHLYFYWYRQILGQKVEFLVSFYNNEISEKSEIFDDQFSVERPDGSNFTLKIRSTKLEDSAMYFCASSEAVLNNQPQHFGDGTRLSIL.